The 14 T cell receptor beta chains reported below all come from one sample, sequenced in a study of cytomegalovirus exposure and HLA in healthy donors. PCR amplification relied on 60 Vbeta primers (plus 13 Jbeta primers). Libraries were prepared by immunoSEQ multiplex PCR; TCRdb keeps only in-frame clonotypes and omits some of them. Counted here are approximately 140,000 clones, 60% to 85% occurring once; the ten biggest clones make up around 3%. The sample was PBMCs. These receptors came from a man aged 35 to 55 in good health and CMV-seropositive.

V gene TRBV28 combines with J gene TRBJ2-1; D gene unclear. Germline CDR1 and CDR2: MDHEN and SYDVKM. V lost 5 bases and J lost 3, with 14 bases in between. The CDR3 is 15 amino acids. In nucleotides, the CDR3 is TGTGCCAGCAGTACCCACAGCCTATACTACAATGAGCAGTTCTTC. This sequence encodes CASSTHSLYYNEQFF.

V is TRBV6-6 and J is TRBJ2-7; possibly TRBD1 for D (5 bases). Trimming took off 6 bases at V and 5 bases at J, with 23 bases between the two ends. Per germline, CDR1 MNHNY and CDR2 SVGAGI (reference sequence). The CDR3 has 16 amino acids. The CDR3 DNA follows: TGTGCCAGCAGGTTAACAGGTGCCCCCGGAGCTGACGAGCAGTACTTC. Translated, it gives CASRLTGAPGADEQYF.

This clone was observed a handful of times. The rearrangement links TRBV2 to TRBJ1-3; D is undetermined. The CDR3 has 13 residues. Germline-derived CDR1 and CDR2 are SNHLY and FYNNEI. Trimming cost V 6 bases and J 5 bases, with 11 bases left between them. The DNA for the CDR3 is TGTGCCAGCAGCAACTTTCCGAGAAACACCATATATTTT. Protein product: CASSNFPRNTIYF.

CDR3 nucleotide sequence: TGTGCCAGTACCCTGGGACAGGCGCGTAGTGGCTACACCTTC. Residues: CASTLGQARSGYTF. This rearrangement joins TRBV19 to TRBJ1-2; 8 bases line up with TRBD1. The V segment lost 7 bases and the J segment 7 bases; nucleotides outside the gene matches: 11. The CDR3 extends over 14 amino acids. CDR1 and CDR2 (germline): LNHDA, SQIVND (reference sequence).

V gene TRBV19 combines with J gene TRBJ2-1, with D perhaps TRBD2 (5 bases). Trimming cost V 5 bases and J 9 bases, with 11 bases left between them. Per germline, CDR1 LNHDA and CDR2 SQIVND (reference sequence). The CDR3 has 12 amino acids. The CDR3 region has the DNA TGTGCCAGTAGTTTGGACTTTCTTGAGCAGTTCTTC. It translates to CASSLDFLEQFF.

CDR3 amino acids: CASSVGPGDEQFF. Written as DNA, the CDR3 is TGTGCCAGCAGCGTGGGCCCGGGGGATGAGCAGTTCTTC. The rearrangement joins TRBV9 to TRBJ2-1; possibly TRBD2 for D (6 bases). Germline lookup yields CDR1 SGDLS and CDR2 YYNGEE. V lost 2 bases to trimming and J lost 8 bases, with 11 bases between them. This CDR3 is 13 amino acids long.

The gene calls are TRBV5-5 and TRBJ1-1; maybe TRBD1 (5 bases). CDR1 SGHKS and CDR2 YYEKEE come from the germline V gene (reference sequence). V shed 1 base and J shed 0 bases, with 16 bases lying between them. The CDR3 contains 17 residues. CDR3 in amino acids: CASSLTGPVLLNTEAFF. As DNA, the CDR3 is TGTGCCAGCAGCTTGACAGGTCCGGTCCTTTTGAACACTGAAGCTTTCTTT.

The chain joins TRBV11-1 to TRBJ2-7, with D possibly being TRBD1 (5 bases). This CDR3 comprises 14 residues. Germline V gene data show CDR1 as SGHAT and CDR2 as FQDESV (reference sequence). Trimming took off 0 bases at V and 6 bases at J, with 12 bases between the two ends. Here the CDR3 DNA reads TGTGCCAGCAGCTTAGCAGTGACAGCGAGCGAGCAGTACTTC. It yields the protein CASSLAVTASEQYF.

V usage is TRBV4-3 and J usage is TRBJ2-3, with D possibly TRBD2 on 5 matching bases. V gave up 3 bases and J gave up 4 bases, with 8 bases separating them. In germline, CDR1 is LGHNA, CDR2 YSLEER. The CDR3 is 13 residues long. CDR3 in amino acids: CASSQGESDTQYF. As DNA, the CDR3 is TGCGCCAGCAGCCAGGGAGAGTCAGATACGCAGTATTTT.

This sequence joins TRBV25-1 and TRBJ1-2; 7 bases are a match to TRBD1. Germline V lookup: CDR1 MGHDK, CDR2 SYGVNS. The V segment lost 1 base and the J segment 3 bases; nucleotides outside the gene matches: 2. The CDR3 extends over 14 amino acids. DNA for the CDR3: TGTGCCAGCAGTGAATTTACAGGGGACTATGGCTACACCTTC. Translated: CASSEFTGDYGYTF.

CDR3 DNA: TGTGCCTGGTGTCTAATGGGGGGTACTGAAGCTTTCTTT. Translating it yields CAWCLMGGTEAFF. This chain joins TRBV30 and TRBJ1-1; tentatively, D is TRBD1 (5 bases). V was pared by 5 bases and J by 5 bases, with 15 bases between. The CDR3 sequence is 13 residues long. In germline, CDR1 is GTSNPN, CDR2 SVGIG (reference sequence). Together with reference TRBV30 and TRBJ1-1, the CDR3 gives the full variable domain: SQTIHQWPATLVQPVGSPLSLECTVEGTSNPNLYWYRQAAGRGLQLLFYSVGIGQISSEVPQNLSASRPQDRQFILSSKKLLLSDSGFYLCAWCLMGGTEAFFGQGTRLTVV.

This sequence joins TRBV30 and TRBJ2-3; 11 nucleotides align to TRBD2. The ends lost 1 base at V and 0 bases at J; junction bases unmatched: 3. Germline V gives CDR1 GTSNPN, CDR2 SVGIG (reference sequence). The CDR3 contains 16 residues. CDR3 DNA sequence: TGTGCCTGGAGTGCGGGACTAGCGGATAGCACAGATACGCAGTATTTT. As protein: CAWSAGLADSTDTQYF.

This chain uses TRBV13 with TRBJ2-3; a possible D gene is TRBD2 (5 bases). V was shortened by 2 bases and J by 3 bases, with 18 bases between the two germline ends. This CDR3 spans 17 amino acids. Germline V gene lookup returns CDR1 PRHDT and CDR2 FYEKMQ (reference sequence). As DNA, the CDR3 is TGTGCCAGCAGCTTACGACCCCGGAGAGGGAGAACAGATACGCAGTATTTT. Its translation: CASSLRPRRGRTDTQYF.

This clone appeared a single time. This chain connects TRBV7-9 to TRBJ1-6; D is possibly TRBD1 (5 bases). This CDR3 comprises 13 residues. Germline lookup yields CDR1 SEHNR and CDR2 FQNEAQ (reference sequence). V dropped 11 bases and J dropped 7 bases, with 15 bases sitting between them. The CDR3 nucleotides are TGTGCCGTGAGTGGGGAGGGGAATTCACCCCTCCACTTT. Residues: CAVSGEGNSPLHF.